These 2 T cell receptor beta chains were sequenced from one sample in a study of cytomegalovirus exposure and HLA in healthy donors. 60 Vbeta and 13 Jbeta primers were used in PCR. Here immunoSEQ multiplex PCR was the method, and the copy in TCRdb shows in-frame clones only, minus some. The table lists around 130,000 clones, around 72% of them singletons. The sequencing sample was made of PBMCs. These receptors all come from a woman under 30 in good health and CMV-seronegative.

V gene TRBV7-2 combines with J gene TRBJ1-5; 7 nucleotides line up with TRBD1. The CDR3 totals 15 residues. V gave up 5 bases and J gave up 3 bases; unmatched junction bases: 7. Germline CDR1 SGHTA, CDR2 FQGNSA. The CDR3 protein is CASSEGQTFNQPQHF. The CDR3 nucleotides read TGTGCCAGCAGCGAGGGACAGACATTCAATCAGCCCCAGCATTTT.

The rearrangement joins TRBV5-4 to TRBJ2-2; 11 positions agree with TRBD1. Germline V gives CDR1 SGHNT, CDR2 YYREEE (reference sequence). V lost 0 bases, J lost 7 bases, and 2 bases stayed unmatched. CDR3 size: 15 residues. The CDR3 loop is CASSLGGQGVGELFF. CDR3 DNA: TGTGCCAGCAGCTTGGGGGGACAGGGGGTCGGGGAGCTGTTTTTT.